This TCR beta chain was documented in a study of T cells in localized non-small cell lung cancer. Study-wide points: Analysis by sequencing included only one tumor region, so heterogeneity remains possible. A median of approximately 60 of the top 100 tumor clones appeared in adjacent lung, which was paired and uninvolved. Uninvolved adjacent lung had more T cell clonality than any other tissue, topping tumor.

This clone was observed a single time. Antigen: not known. Clones were sequenced by immunoSEQ multiplex PCR, and TCRdb holds only the in-frame ones, with some missing. The data hold 25,000 to 35,000 clones, with about nine tenths observed a single time. With 1 base removed from V and 8 bases from J, the gap between germline ends came to 12 bases. This CDR3 spans 13 amino acids. Germline V gene sequence: CDR1 MDHEN, CDR2 SYDVKM. The TCR originated in a woman aged 40 to 75 with stage I lung adenocarcinoma. This specimen was peripheral blood, taken before any cancer treatment. This chain connects TRBV28 to TRBJ2-7, with D possibly matching TRBD2 (5 bases). The CDR3 DNA reads TGTGCCAGCAGTTTATCCGGGAAACTGAAGCAGTACTTC. It specifies CASSLSGKLKQYF.